Below are 32 T cell receptor beta chains sequenced from a single sample in a study of cytomegalovirus exposure and HLA in healthy donors. This PCR relied on a set of 60 Vbeta primers and 13 Jbeta primers. The table came from immunoSEQ multiplex PCR; TCRdb's copy has only in-frame clones and leaves some out. The table has 130,000 to 150,000 clones, around 80% seen once; the top ten hold about 5.6%. Sequences were obtained from PBMCs. The source is a man aged 30 to 39 in good health and CMV-seropositive.

J is TRBJ1-1 and V is TRBV11-2; 8 positions match TRBD1. This CDR3 spans 16 amino acids. Germline V gives CDR1 SGHAT, CDR2 FQNNGV. V lost 1 base, J lost 7 bases, and 11 bases stayed unmatched. CDR3 sequence reads: CASSLGFGQGRNEAFF. CDR3 DNA: TGTGCCAGCAGCTTAGGCTTTGGACAGGGCCGCAATGAAGCTTTCTTT.

V usage is TRBV19 and J usage is TRBJ1-5; 10 bases are shared with TRBD1. The CDR3 loop spans 17 amino acids. Germline CDR1 LNHDA, CDR2 SQIVND (reference sequence). J was trimmed by 3 bases and V by 5 bases; bases with no gene match: 10. Written as DNA, the CDR3 is TGTGCCAGTAGTCCCAGGACAGGGGGTTCAGTCAATCAGCCCCAGCATTTT. This sequence encodes CASSPRTGGSVNQPQHF.

A note on this clone: The identical CDR3 is also encoded by other nucleotide sequences in the sample. The V gene is TRBV4-1, the J gene TRBJ2-7, with TRBD1 as a possible D gene (6 bases). CDR3 length: 12 amino acids. The germline V gene has CDR1 MGHRA and CDR2 YSYEKL. V lost 3 bases, J lost 3 bases, and 6 bases lay in between. CDR3 in amino acids: CASSQTGYEQYF. The DNA for the CDR3 is TGCGCCAGCAGCCAGACAGGCTACGAGCAGTACTTC.

V gene TRBV6-5 combines with J gene TRBJ2-7; D might be TRBD1 (6 bases). Trimming took 6 bases from V and 3 from J, leaving 15 bases between them. CDR3 length: 14 amino acids. The germline gives CDR1 MNHEY, CDR2 SVGAGI. The CDR3 DNA sequence: TGTGCCAGCAGCTACGGACAGAGAATCTACGAGCAGTACTTC. It yields the protein CASSYGQRIYEQYF.

The rearrangement joins TRBV19 to TRBJ2-1, with 7 bases matching TRBD2. Germline CDR1 reads LNHDA; CDR2 reads SQIVND (reference sequence). The CDR3 spans 14 residues. V dropped 3 bases and J dropped 7; count of bases not matched to a gene: 6. CDR3 amino acids: CASSIFAGENEQFF. The DNA of the CDR3 is TGTGCCAGTAGTATCTTTGCGGGAGAGAATGAGCAGTTCTTC.

J is TRBJ1-1 and V is TRBV28; perhaps TRBD1 as D (6 bases). This CDR3 spans 15 amino acids. Trimming pared 10 bases from V and 2 bases from J, leaving 20 bases between. Germline V CDR1 and CDR2: MDHEN, SYDVKM. The CDR3 nucleotides are TGTGCCATCGTCCCGCCCGCGGGGGGCAACACTGAAGCTTTCTTT. This codes for CAIVPPAGGNTEAFF.

The rearrangement links TRBV15 to TRBJ2-3, with 10 bases lining up with TRBD2. Trimming cost V 5 bases and J 3 bases; bases outside gene matches: 8. The CDR3 contains 16 residues. CDR1 LNHNV and CDR2 YYDKDF come from the germline V gene (reference sequence). CDR3 in DNA: TGTGCCACCAGCGGACTAGCGGTTGGGGGGACAGATACGCAGTATTTT. This translates into CATSGLAVGGTDTQYF.

The chain couples TRBV7-2 to TRBJ2-3; 14 nucleotides line up with TRBD2. Trimming took 4 bases from V and 4 from J; bases not matched to a gene: 4. The CDR3 is 16 amino acids. Germline lookup yields CDR1 SGHTA and CDR2 FQGNSA. The CDR3 DNA follows: TGTGCCAGCAGCTCTCGGACTAGCGGGGGGCCAGATACGCAGTATTTT. Translated: CASSSRTSGGPDTQYF. The whole variable domain, remainder taken from reference TRBV7-2 and TRBJ2-3, is GAGVSQSPSNKVTEKGKDVELRCDPISGHTALYWYRQSLGQGLEFLIYFQGNSAPDKSGLPSDRFSAERTGGSVSTLTIQRTQQEDSAVYLCASSSRTSGGPDTQYFGPGTRLTVL.

The rearrangement links TRBV7-2 to TRBJ1-4; 9 nucleotides align to TRBD1. V lost 4 bases to trimming and J lost 8 bases; unmatched junction nucleotides: 5. The CDR3 totals 14 residues. In germline, CDR1 is SGHTA, CDR2 FQGNSA. The CDR3: CASSWGQGGEKLFF. The CDR3 bases are TGTGCCAGCAGCTGGGGACAGGGAGGCGAAAAACTGTTTTTT.

Concerning this clone: An end of the junction differs from the germline gene, which may be a read error. The J gene is TRBJ2-4, the V gene TRBV6-6; 9 nucleotides align to TRBD1. The length of the CDR3 is 16 residues. Germline V CDR1 and CDR2: MNHNY, SVGAGI (reference sequence). CDR3 loop: CASSRGQGNSKNSQYF. Here the CDR3 DNA reads TGTGCCAGCAGCCGGGGACAGGGCAACTCCAAAAACAGTCAGTACTTC.

With respect to this clone: One end of the junction is discordant with germline, which a read error may explain. J is TRBJ2-6 and V is TRBV6-4, with D possibly being TRBD1 (6 bases). CDR1 is MRHNA, CDR2 SNTAGT, per germline. The CDR3 is 16 amino acids. Here the CDR3 DNA reads TGTGCCAGCAGTGAGGAACCAGGGGCTGGGGCCAACGGCCTGACTTTC. Translation gives CASSEEPGAGANGLTF.

The J gene is TRBJ2-1, the V gene TRBV9, with 10 bases matching TRBD2. Per the germline V gene, CDR1 is SGDLS and CDR2 is YYNGEE. The trim removed 0 bases at V and 7 bases at J, leaving 4 bases unmatched. This CDR3 spans 15 amino acids. In nucleotides, the CDR3 is TGTGCCAGCAGCGTAGAAGCGGGGGGGCCGAATGAGCAGTTCTTC. Translating gives CASSVEAGGPNEQFF.

The V and J genes are TRBV7-9 and TRBJ1-1, with 7 positions matching TRBD1. Trimming took 0 bases from V and 4 from J; bases not matched to a gene: 5. Germline V gene sequence: CDR1 SEHNR, CDR2 FQNEAQ (reference sequence). The CDR3 loop spans 15 amino acids. The CDR3 DNA follows: TGTGCCAGCAGCTTAGCGCAGAGGGACAGCACTGAAGCTTTCTTT. Translated: CASSLAQRDSTEAFF.

This clone showed up just a few times. V and J are TRBV18 and TRBJ1-4; no clear D. Between the trimmed V and J ends, which lost 3 bases and 5 bases, there was a span of 10 bases. This CDR3 contains 14 residues. Germline lookup yields CDR1 KGHSH and CDR2 LQKENI. The CDR3 spells CASSPGGYNEKLFF. CDR3 sequence (DNA): TGTGCCAGCTCACCCGGAGGCTACAATGAAAAACTGTTTTTT.

The genes are TRBV5-6 and TRBJ2-2; 8 bases line up with TRBD1. Germline V CDR1 and CDR2: SGHDT, YYEEEE. The CDR3 has 15 residues. J was trimmed by 4 bases and V by 4 bases; bases with no gene match: 6. The CDR3 sequence: CASSPTGVFTGELFF. The CDR3 DNA reads as TGTGCCAGCAGCCCGACAGGGGTATTCACCGGGGAGCTGTTTTTT.

Only a few counts were recorded for this clone. The V call is TRBV27, the J call TRBJ1-1; maybe TRBD1 (5 bases). The germline V gene has CDR1 MNHEY and CDR2 SMNVEV (reference sequence). The CDR3 has 14 amino acids. V lost 1 base to trimming and J lost 1 base, with 7 bases between them. CDR3 residues: CASSLFQGNTEAFF. The CDR3 coding sequence is TGTGCCAGCAGTTTATTCCAGGGGAACACTGAAGCTTTCTTT.

This clone was seen just once. The chain has TRBV2 and TRBJ2-5; 12 nucleotides match TRBD2. The CDR3 has 15 residues. Germline CDR1 is SNHLY and CDR2 is FYNNEI. With V trimmed by 8 bases and J by 9 bases, 13 bases remained unmatched. CDR3 DNA: TGTGCCAGCGTTGAGACTAGCGGGAGTAGATGGGCCCAGTACTTC. This gives the protein CASVETSGSRWAQYF. Complete variable domain (other parts from reference TRBV2 and TRBJ2-5): EPEVTQTPSHQVTQMGQEVILRCVPISNHLYFYWYRQILGQKVEFLVSFYNNEISEKSEIFDDQFSVERPDGSNFTLKIRSTKLEDSAMYFCASVETSGSRWAQYFGPGTRLLVL.

The chain is built from TRBV19 and TRBJ2-6, with 7 bases identical to TRBD1. V shed 2 bases, J shed 4 bases, and the junction held 2 bases outside the gene matches. The germline gives CDR1 LNHDA, CDR2 SQIVND (reference sequence). The CDR3 covers 15 residues. CDR3 protein: CASSIQGVGANVLTF. The CDR3 nucleotides read TGTGCCAGTAGTATACAGGGGGTCGGGGCCAACGTCCTGACTTTC.

Only one count was recorded for this clone. The CDR3 loop is CASSPRTGSIYGYTF. The DNA of the CDR3 is TGTGCCAGCAGCCCACGCACAGGGTCGATCTATGGCTACACCTTC. The chain combines TRBV7-2 with TRBJ1-2; possibly TRBD1 for D (6 bases). The ends were cut back, 5 bases at V and 4 bases at J, with 17 bases in the middle. From germline, CDR1 is SGHTA and CDR2 FQGNSA. This CDR3 is built from 15 residues.

V is TRBV10-2 and J is TRBJ2-7; 10 bases line up with TRBD1. Trimming at V came to 4 bases and at J to 6 bases, leaving 6 bases not matched to a gene. Per germline, CDR1 WSHSY and CDR2 SAAADI. The CDR3 loop spans 14 amino acids. CDR3 nucleotides: TGCGCCAGCAGTGGATCGACAGGGGGCGGCGAGCAGTACTTC. Amino acids: CASSGSTGGGEQYF.

This chain links TRBV19 with TRBJ1-5, with 10 bases aligning to TRBD1. The CDR3 totals 14 residues. Unmatched junction bases numbered 6, after V lost 6 bases and J lost 7 bases. Germline CDR1 and CDR2: LNHDA and SQIVND (reference sequence). The CDR3 region is CASSDRGLGQPQHF. In nucleotides, the CDR3 is TGTGCCAGTAGCGACAGGGGGCTCGGGCAGCCCCAGCATTTT.

The V call is TRBV2, the J call TRBJ2-7; 10 bases line up with TRBD1. This CDR3 spans 14 amino acids. The junction had 4 bases not matched to a gene; V was cut back by 6 bases and J by 2 bases. Germline V gene sequence: CDR1 SNHLY, CDR2 FYNNEI. The CDR3 reads CASSRTGGPYEQYF. CDR3 DNA sequence: TGTGCCAGCAGCCGGACAGGGGGACCCTACGAGCAGTACTTC.

V and J are TRBV30 and TRBJ1-2; D remains ambiguous. The CDR3 is 12 amino acids. CDR1 is GTSNPN and CDR2 is SVGIG in the germline V gene (reference sequence). V shed 3 bases and J shed 4 bases, with 9 bases lying between them. This CDR3 is CAWSRQLYGYTF. CDR3 sequence (DNA): TGTGCCTGGAGCAGGCAACTCTATGGCTACACCTTC.

The chain combines TRBV27 with TRBJ2-1; possible D gene TRBD2, 5 bases. The germline CDR1 and CDR2 sequences are MNHEY and SMNVEV (reference sequence). This CDR3 spans 13 amino acids. The V end lost 5 bases, the J end lost 4 bases, and 9 bases lay between the germline ends. CDR3 protein: CASSPTIYNEQFF. The CDR3 bases are TGTGCCAGCAGTCCGACTATTTACAATGAGCAGTTCTTC.

J is TRBJ1-1 and V is TRBV30, with D perhaps TRBD1 (5 bases). V lost 2 bases, J lost 6 bases, and 13 bases lay in between. There are 13 residues in the CDR3. Germline V gene data show CDR1 as GTSNPN and CDR2 as SVGIG (reference sequence). CDR3 sequence (DNA): TGTGCCTGGAGTAAGGGGTATAGGGCTGAAGCTTTCTTT. Protein product: CAWSKGYRAEAFF.

The chain employs TRBV10-2 and TRBJ2-2; D gene uncertain. V lost 7 bases to trimming and J lost 0 bases, with 9 bases between them. CDR1 WSHSY and CDR2 SAAADI come from the germline V gene. There are 14 residues in the CDR3. DNA for the CDR3: TGCGCCAGCACTGCAGGCGCGAACACCGGGGAGCTGTTTTTT. This sequence encodes CASTAGANTGELFF.

J is TRBJ2-7 and V is TRBV30; D perhaps matches TRBD1 (5 bases). Trimming left V 3 bases short and J 2 bases short, with 11 bases between. The CDR3 length is 13 residues. Germline CDR1 GTSNPN, CDR2 SVGIG (reference sequence). CDR3: CAWRPSGPYEQYF. The DNA for the CDR3 is TGTGCCTGGAGGCCGTCAGGGCCCTACGAGCAGTACTTC.

The rearrangement links TRBV5-1 to TRBJ2-5, with a possible D match to TRBD2 (6 bases). CDR3 size: 13 residues. CDR1 and CDR2 (germline): SGHRS, YFSETQ. V lost 6 bases, J lost 5 bases, and 14 bases lay in between. This CDR3 is CASTLRGRETQYF. CDR3 coding DNA: TGCGCCAGCACCCTGCGGGGCCGGGAGACCCAGTACTTC.

The V call is TRBV6-5, the J call TRBJ2-3; 12 positions agree with TRBD2. V shed 0 bases, J shed 4 bases, and the junction held 2 bases outside the gene matches. This CDR3 has 16 residues. Germline CDR1 and CDR2: MNHEY and SVGAGI. The CDR3 DNA sequence: TGTGCCAGCAGTTACTCTGCTAGCGGGAGGGCAGATACGCAGTATTTT. This codes for CASSYSASGRADTQYF.

The chain uses TRBV5-1 and TRBJ1-1; 9 bases fit TRBD1. V trimming: 1 base; J trimming: 9 bases; junction bases outside the gene matches: 4. Germline CDR1 reads SGHRS; CDR2 reads YFSETQ. The CDR3 runs 13 residues. The CDR3 region is CASSLTDRGKAFF. Here the CDR3 DNA reads TGCGCCAGCAGCTTGACGGACAGGGGAAAAGCTTTCTTT.

The chain joins TRBV7-2 to TRBJ1-6, with 7 nucleotides matching TRBD1. CDR3 length: 15 amino acids. The germline gives CDR1 SGHTA, CDR2 FQGNSA. The V segment lost 4 bases and the J segment 7 bases; nucleotides outside the gene matches: 7. This CDR3 is CASSSQTGLNSPLHF. The CDR3 nucleotides are TGTGCCAGCAGCTCGCAGACAGGGTTGAATTCACCCCTCCACTTT. Full variable domain (rest looked up from reference TRBV7-2 and TRBJ1-6): GAGVSQSPSNKVTEKGKDVELRCDPISGHTALYWYRQSLGQGLEFLIYFQGNSAPDKSGLPSDRFSAERTGGSVSTLTIQRTQQEDSAVYLCASSSQTGLNSPLHFGNGTRLTVT.

The chain recombines TRBV19 with TRBJ1-3; TRBD1 might be the D (6 bases). Germline loops: CDR1 LNHDA, CDR2 SQIVND (reference sequence). V was pared by 3 bases and J by 0 bases, with 12 bases between. CDR3 size: 16 residues. The CDR3 DNA reads as TGTGCCAGTAGTATTCAGGACAGCCGCTCTGGAAACACCATATATTTT. It is translated as CASSIQDSRSGNTIYF.